What follows is one TCR beta chain and its context. This sample was included in a study of OX40 agonist ivuxolimab in advanced cancers. The method was immunoSEQ multiplex PCR; TCRdb's version includes in-frame clones alone and lacks a portion of them. The sample gives roughly 58,000 clones, approximately 86% of which show up once; about 0.73% is in the top ten. CDR3 size: 13 residues. Trimming shortened V by 6 bases and J by 5 bases, and 11 bases separated the two germline ends. Per the germline V gene, CDR1 is MNHNY and CDR2 is SVGAGI (reference sequence). Sequences were derived from CD4+ or CD8+ T cells sorted from blood, sampled in a trial of the OX40 agonist ivuxolimab. The chain employs TRBV6-6 and TRBJ2-1; unclear D gene. This receptor was identified in an adult with an advanced solid tumor such as melanoma, head and neck, liver or kidney cancer. This CDR3 reads CASSSGPNNEQFF. CDR3 coding DNA: TGTGCCAGCAGCTCCGGGCCCAACAATGAGCAGTTCTTC.